Below, 23 T cell receptor beta chains from the same sample are listed, as sequenced in a study of blood T cell repertoires in COVID-19. Libraries were prepared by immunoSEQ multiplex PCR; TCRdb keeps only in-frame clonotypes and omits some of them. Here the sample spans 350,000 to 400,000 clones, about 89% being singletons. Sequencing was done on a sample of PBMCs or T cells enriched from blood (not recorded which). The source of these receptors is a middle-aged woman who had been exposed to COVID-19.

The CDR3: CAWSGGLRNQPQHF. The CDR3 nucleotides read TGTGCCTGGAGCGGGGGATTAAGGAATCAGCCCCAGCATTTT. The chain uses TRBV30 and TRBJ1-5; D perhaps matches TRBD1 (5 bases). Trimming took 3 bases from V and 4 from J, leaving 13 bases between them. The CDR3 runs 14 residues. Germline V CDR1 and CDR2: GTSNPN, SVGIG (reference sequence).

The chain links TRBV23-1 to TRBJ1-5, with D possibly TRBD1 on 5 matching bases. TRBV23-1 carries the ORF label, with uncertain function. V was pared by 0 bases and J by 0 bases, with 12 bases between. The CDR3 is 17 residues long. The CDR3 nucleotides are TGCGCCAGCAGTCAATCCTTTACAGGCTATAGCAATCAGCCCCAGCATTTT. Encoded protein: CASSQSFTGYSNQPQHF.

This chain joins TRBV29-1 and TRBJ1-2; a possible D gene is TRBD1 (5 bases). CDR3 length: 17 amino acids. Germline V lookup: CDR1 SQVTM, CDR2 ANQGSEA. V was pared by 5 bases and J by 3 bases, with 25 bases between. CDR3 sequence reads: CSVPRKGQGRRDYGYTF. CDR3 DNA: TGCAGCGTTCCAAGAAAAGGGCAGGGCCGAAGGGACTATGGCTACACCTTC.

J is TRBJ1-5 and V is TRBV7-8, with 7 bases identical to TRBD1. Trimming at V came to 3 bases and at J to 3 bases, leaving 5 bases not matched to a gene. The CDR3 is 15 residues long. Germline CDR1 SGHVS, CDR2 FQNEAQ. CDR3 in DNA: TGTGCCAGCAGCTTCCGGGACAGCAACAATCAGCCCCAGCATTTT. It yields the protein CASSFRDSNNQPQHF.

This sequence joins TRBV18 and TRBJ2-7; 8 nucleotides line up with TRBD2. CDR3 length equals 14 residues. With V trimmed by 4 bases and J by 4 bases, 6 bases remained unmatched. The germline gives CDR1 KGHSH, CDR2 LQKENI. CDR3 DNA: TGTGCCAGCTCACTAGGACTAGCAGGATACGAGCAGTACTTC. Amino acids: CASSLGLAGYEQYF.

This chain joins TRBV7-9 and TRBJ1-2; TRBD1 matches at 8 bases. Looked up from germline, CDR1 is SEHNR and CDR2 is FQNEAQ (reference sequence). The CDR3 is made up of 17 amino acids. V lost 5 bases, J lost 1 base, and 12 bases stayed unmatched. CDR3 coding DNA: TGTGCCAGCAGCAACGCCCAAGGACAGGGAGATAACTATGGCTACACCTTC. Amino acid sequence: CASSNAQGQGDNYGYTF.

V gene TRBV2 combines with J gene TRBJ1-5; 8 positions match TRBD1. Looked up from germline, CDR1 is SNHLY and CDR2 is FYNNEI. Trimming cost V 3 bases and J 11 bases; bases outside gene matches: 15. This CDR3 spans 16 amino acids. The CDR3 here is CASSDKGQGGALAQHF. The CDR3 region has the DNA TGTGCCAGCAGTGACAAAGGACAGGGAGGGGCTCTGGCCCAGCATTTT.

The V and J genes are TRBV7-2 and TRBJ2-7, with 8 bases matching TRBD1. Germline lookup yields CDR1 SGHTA and CDR2 FQGNSA. CDR3 length equals 15 residues. V dropped 5 bases and J dropped 0; count of bases not matched to a gene: 6. The CDR3 protein is CASSRDRTSSYEQYF. CDR3 nucleotides: TGTGCCAGCAGCCGGGACAGGACTTCCTCCTACGAGCAGTACTTC. Looking up the rest from reference TRBV7-2 and TRBJ2-7 gives the full variable domain: GAGVSQSPSNKVTEKGKDVELRCDPISGHTALYWYRQSLGQGLEFLIYFQGNSAPDKSGLPSDRFSAERTGGSVSTLTIQRTQQEDSAVYLCASSRDRTSSYEQYFGPGTRLTVT.

The chain employs TRBV2 and TRBJ2-7, with TRBD2 matching 7 bases. Germline trimming cut 2 bases from V and 0 bases from J; bases unmatched to any gene: 7. The CDR3 contains 16 residues. CDR1 and CDR2 (germline): SNHLY, FYNNEI. CDR3 sequence (DNA): TGTGCCAGCAGTGAACCGGGGGGTCTCCTCTCCTACGAGCAGTACTTC. This translates into CASSEPGGLLSYEQYF. Full variable domain (rest looked up from reference TRBV2 and TRBJ2-7): EPEVTQTPSHQVTQMGQEVILRCVPISNHLYFYWYRQILGQKVEFLVSFYNNEISEKSEIFDDQFSVERPDGSNFTLKIRSTKLEDSAMYFCASSEPGGLLSYEQYFGPGTRLTVT.

This chain's CDR3 is CASSPLPQGSNEQFF. In nucleotides, the CDR3 is TGTGCCAGCTCACCTCTCCCCCAGGGAAGTAATGAGCAGTTCTTC. The rearrangement joins TRBV18 to TRBJ2-1, with D possibly matching TRBD1 (5 bases). The germline V gene has CDR1 KGHSH and CDR2 LQKENI. The germline V and J ends were trimmed by 3 bases and 7 bases, with 16 bases remaining between them. The CDR3 covers 15 residues.

This clone was seen once. The genes are TRBV2 and TRBJ1-2; 12 bases are shared with TRBD1. The CDR3 has 14 residues. V lost 5 bases to trimming and J lost 7 bases; unmatched junction nucleotides: 5. Germline V CDR1 and CDR2: SNHLY, FYNNEI. CDR3: CASSTGTGGFGYTF. CDR3 bases: TGTGCCAGCAGTACCGGGACAGGGGGCTTTGGCTACACCTTC.

V and J are TRBV6-5 and TRBJ2-7, with 10 bases aligning to TRBD1. The CDR3 loop spans 13 amino acids. J lost 7 bases, V lost 6 bases, and 6 bases had no gene match. Germline V gene sequence: CDR1 MNHEY, CDR2 SVGAGI. Here the CDR3 reads CASRRRTGGEQYF. CDR3 sequence (DNA): TGTGCCAGCAGGAGACGGACAGGGGGGGAGCAGTACTTC.

The chain is built from TRBV4-3 and TRBJ2-2; possible D gene TRBD1, 5 bases. The CDR3 extends over 14 amino acids. V was trimmed by 3 bases and J by 3 bases, leaving 8 bases between them. The germline CDR1 and CDR2 sequences are LGHNA and YSLEER. The DNA for the CDR3 is TGCGCCAGCAGCCATACGACAGACACCGGGGAGCTGTTTTTT. Its translation: CASSHTTDTGELFF.

The V and J genes are TRBV7-9 and TRBJ2-4; a weak D match, TRBD2 (6 bases). Trimming cost V 0 bases and J 1 base, with 16 bases left between them. CDR1 and CDR2 from the germline V gene are SEHNR and FQNEAQ (reference sequence). The CDR3 covers 18 residues. The CDR3 here is CASSLAAEGLLAKNIQYF. The DNA for the CDR3 is TGTGCCAGCAGCTTAGCCGCGGAGGGGCTCCTGGCCAAAAACATTCAGTACTTC.

The V gene is TRBV28, the J gene TRBJ1-6; 9 nucleotides line up with TRBD1. This CDR3 has 15 amino acids. V shed 6 bases and J 7 bases; nucleotides not matched to a gene: 7. CDR1 MDHEN and CDR2 SYDVKM come from the germline V gene. The DNA for the CDR3 is TGTGCCAGCAGACTCGGGACAGGGAGAAATTCACCCCTCCACTTT. Its protein is CASRLGTGRNSPLHF.

A remark on this clone: Other DNA sequences in the sample encode the same CDR3. The gene calls are TRBV7-9 and TRBJ1-2; 12 bases map to TRBD1. The J segment lost 8 bases and the V segment lost 4 bases, leaving 5 bases of the junction unmatched. This CDR3 comprises 14 residues. The V gene's germline CDR1 is SEHNR and CDR2 FQNEAQ (reference sequence). CDR3: CASSSGQGAGGYTF. The CDR3 nucleotides are TGTGCCAGCAGCTCGGGACAGGGGGCTGGGGGCTACACCTTC. Full variable domain (missing parts from reference TRBV7-9 and TRBJ1-2): DTGVSQNPRHKITKRGQNVTFRCDPISEHNRLYWYRQTLGQGPEFLTYFQNEAQLEKSRLLSDRFSAERPKGSFSTLEIQRTEQGDSAMYLCASSSGQGAGGYTFGSGTRLTVV.

The gene calls are TRBV5-4 and TRBJ1-3; the match to TRBD1 covers 8 bases. Germline lookup yields CDR1 SGHNT and CDR2 YYREEE (reference sequence). The CDR3 has 14 residues. The V and J ends lost 2 bases and 4 bases, in that order; junction bases with no gene match: 2. The CDR3 sequence: CASSLSGGGNTIYF. CDR3 in DNA: TGTGCCAGCAGCTTATCAGGGGGCGGAAACACCATATATTTT.

The rearrangement joins TRBV30 to TRBJ1-5; 7 nucleotides line up with TRBD1. The germline V gene has CDR1 GTSNPN and CDR2 SVGIG (reference sequence). The CDR3 runs to 14 residues. Losses at the gene ends were 0 bases for V and 5 bases for J; bases not matched to a gene: 4. For the CDR3, the DNA is TGTGCCTGGAGTGTAAAAGGGGGCGATCAGCCCCAGCATTTT. Translation: CAWSVKGGDQPQHF.

The chain carries TRBV6-1 and TRBJ1-1; 11 nucleotides line up with TRBD1. CDR3 length: 16 residues. The J segment lost 4 bases and the V segment lost 0 bases, leaving 4 bases of the junction unmatched. Germline CDR1 and CDR2: MNHNS and SASEGT. This CDR3 is CASSEALGTGGTEAFF. For the CDR3, the DNA is TGTGCCAGCAGTGAAGCGCTCGGGACAGGGGGCACTGAAGCTTTCTTT.

The chain combines TRBV27 with TRBJ2-2; 8 nucleotides match TRBD2. The CDR3 runs to 16 residues. Trimming cost V 2 bases and J 4 bases; bases outside gene matches: 6. CDR1 and CDR2 from the germline V gene are MNHEY and SMNVEV (reference sequence). The CDR3 DNA reads as TGTGCCAGCAGTTTACTGCCTAGCGGGTCCACCGGGGAGCTGTTTTTT. It specifies CASSLLPSGSTGELFF.

This rearrangement joins TRBV14 to TRBJ2-7; a possible D gene is TRBD2 (6 bases). Germline loops: CDR1 SGHDN, CDR2 FVKESK. The CDR3 is 16 residues long. Trimming left V 4 bases short and J 1 base short, with 17 bases between. The CDR3 is CASSPQRTTKSYEQYF. CDR3 nucleotide sequence: TGTGCCAGCAGCCCCCAAAGGACTACTAAATCCTACGAGCAGTACTTC.

The chain has TRBV30 and TRBJ1-1; 7 positions match TRBD1. In germline, CDR1 is GTSNPN, CDR2 SVGIG (reference sequence). The CDR3 loop spans 14 amino acids. Germline trimming cut 2 bases from V and 8 bases from J; bases unmatched to any gene: 11. The CDR3 reads CAWSTDRRRNEAFF. Written as DNA, the CDR3 is TGTGCCTGGAGTACGGACAGGCGAAGGAACGAAGCTTTCTTT. Using reference TRBV30 and TRBJ1-1 for the parts outside the CDR3, the full variable domain is SQTIHQWPATLVQPVGSPLSLECTVEGTSNPNLYWYRQAAGRGLQLLFYSVGIGQISSEVPQNLSASRPQDRQFILSSKKLLLSDSGFYLCAWSTDRRRNEAFFGQGTRLTVV.

The rearrangement joins TRBV7-2 to TRBJ1-6; D may be TRBD1 (6 bases). Trimming took off 1 base at V and 7 bases at J, with 8 bases between the two ends. This CDR3 has 14 residues. CDR1 SGHTA and CDR2 FQGNSA come from the germline V gene. The CDR3 reads CASSLDRVNSPLHF. CDR3 sequence (DNA): TGTGCCAGCAGCTTAGACAGGGTGAATTCACCCCTCCACTTT.